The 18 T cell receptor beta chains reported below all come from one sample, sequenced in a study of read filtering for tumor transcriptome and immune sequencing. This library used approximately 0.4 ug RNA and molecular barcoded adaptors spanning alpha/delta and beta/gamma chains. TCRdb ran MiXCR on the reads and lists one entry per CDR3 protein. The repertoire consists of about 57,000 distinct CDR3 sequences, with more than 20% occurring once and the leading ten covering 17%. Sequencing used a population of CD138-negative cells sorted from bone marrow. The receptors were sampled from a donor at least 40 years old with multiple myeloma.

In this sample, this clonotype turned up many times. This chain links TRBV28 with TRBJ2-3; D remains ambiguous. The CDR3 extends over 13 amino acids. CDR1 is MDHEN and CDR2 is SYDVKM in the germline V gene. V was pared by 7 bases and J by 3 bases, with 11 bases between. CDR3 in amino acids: CASTVQATDTQYF. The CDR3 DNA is TGTGCCAGCACCGTCCAGGCAACAGATACGCAGTATTTT.

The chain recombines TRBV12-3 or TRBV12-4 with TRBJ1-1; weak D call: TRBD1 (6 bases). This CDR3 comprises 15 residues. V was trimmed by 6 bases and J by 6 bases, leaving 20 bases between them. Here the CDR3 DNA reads TGTGCCAGCAGCCATATATCAGGGGTGCGCGCTGAAGCTTTCTTT. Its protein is CASSHISGVRAEAFF.

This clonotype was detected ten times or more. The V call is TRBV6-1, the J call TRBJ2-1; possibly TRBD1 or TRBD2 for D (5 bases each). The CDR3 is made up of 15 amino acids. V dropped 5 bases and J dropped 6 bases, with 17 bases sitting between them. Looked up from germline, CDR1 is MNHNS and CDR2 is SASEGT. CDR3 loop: CASSQRTQVSNEQFF. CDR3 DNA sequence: TGTGCCAGCAGTCAGCGGACACAGGTCAGCAATGAGCAGTTCTTC.

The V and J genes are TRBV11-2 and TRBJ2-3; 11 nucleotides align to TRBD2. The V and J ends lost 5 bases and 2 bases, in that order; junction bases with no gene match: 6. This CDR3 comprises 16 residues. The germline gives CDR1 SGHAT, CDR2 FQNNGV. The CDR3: CASSRSLAGATDTQYF. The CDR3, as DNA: TGTGCCAGCAGCCGTTCACTAGCGGGGGCCACAGATACGCAGTATTTT.

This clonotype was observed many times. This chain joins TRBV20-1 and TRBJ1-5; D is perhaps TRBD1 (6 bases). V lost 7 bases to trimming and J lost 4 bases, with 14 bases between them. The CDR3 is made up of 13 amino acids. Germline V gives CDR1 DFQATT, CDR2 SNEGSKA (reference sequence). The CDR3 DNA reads TGCAGTGGGTTGGGGGGCTTGAATCAGCCCCAGCATTTT. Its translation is CSGLGGLNQPQHF.

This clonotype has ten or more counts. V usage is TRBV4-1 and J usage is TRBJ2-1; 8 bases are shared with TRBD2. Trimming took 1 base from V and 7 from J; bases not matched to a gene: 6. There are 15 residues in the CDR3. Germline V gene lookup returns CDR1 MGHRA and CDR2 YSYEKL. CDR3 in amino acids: CASSQVQGLGNEQFF. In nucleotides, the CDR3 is TGCGCCAGCAGCCAAGTGCAGGGACTAGGAAATGAGCAGTTCTTC.

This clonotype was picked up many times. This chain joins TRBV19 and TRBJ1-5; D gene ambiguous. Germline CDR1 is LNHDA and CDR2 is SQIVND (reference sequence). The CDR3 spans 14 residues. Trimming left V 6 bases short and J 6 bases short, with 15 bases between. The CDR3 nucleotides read TGTGCCAGTAGACTCGAGGGTGCGGGTCAGCCCCAGCATTTT. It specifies CASRLEGAGQPQHF.

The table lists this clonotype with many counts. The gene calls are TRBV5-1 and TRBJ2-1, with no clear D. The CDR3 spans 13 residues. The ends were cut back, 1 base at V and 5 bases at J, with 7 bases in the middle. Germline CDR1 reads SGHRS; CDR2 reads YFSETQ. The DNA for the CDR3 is TGCGCCAGCAGCTTGTCAGGACACAATGAGCAGTTCTTC. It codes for CASSLSGHNEQFF.

CDR3 in amino acids: CASSLEFSDTQYF. DNA of the CDR3: TGCGCCAGCAGCTTGGAGTTTTCAGATACGCAGTATTTT. The gene calls are TRBV5-1 and TRBJ2-3; D ambiguous. The ends were cut back, 0 bases at V and 4 bases at J, with 6 bases in the middle. Germline V gene lookup returns CDR1 SGHRS and CDR2 YFSETQ. CDR3 size: 13 residues.

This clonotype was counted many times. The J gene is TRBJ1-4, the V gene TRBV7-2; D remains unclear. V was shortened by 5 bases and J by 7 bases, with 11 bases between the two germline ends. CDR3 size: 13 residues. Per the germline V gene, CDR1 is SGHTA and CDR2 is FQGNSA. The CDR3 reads CASSTRTGEKLFF. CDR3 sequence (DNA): TGTGCCAGCAGCACCCGGACGGGTGAAAAACTGTTTTTT.

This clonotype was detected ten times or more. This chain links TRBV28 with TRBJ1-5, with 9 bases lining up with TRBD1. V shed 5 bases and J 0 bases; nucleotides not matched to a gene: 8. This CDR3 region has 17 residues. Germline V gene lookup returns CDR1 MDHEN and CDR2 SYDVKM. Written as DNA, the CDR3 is TGTGCCAGCAGTAACGGACAGGGGCTGCATAGCAATCAGCCCCAGCATTTT. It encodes CASSNGQGLHSNQPQHF. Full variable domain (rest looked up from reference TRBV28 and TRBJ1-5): DVKVTQSSRYLVKRTGEKVFLECVQDMDHENMFWYRQDPGLGLRLIYFSYDVKMKEKGDIPEGYSVSREKKERFSLILESASTNQTSMYLCASSNGQGLHSNQPQHFGDGTRLSIL.

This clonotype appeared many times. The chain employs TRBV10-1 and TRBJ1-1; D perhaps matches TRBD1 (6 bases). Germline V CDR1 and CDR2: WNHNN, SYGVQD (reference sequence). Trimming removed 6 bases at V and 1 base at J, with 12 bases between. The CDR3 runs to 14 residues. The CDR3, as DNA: TGCGCCAGCAGGATACAGGGACCGAACACTGAAGCTTTCTTT. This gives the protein CASRIQGPNTEAFF.

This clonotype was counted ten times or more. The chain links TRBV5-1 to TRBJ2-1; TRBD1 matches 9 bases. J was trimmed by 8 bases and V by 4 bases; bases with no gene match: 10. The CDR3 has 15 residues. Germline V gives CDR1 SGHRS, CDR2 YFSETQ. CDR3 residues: CASSGGQGSRDEQFF. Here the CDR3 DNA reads TGCGCCAGCAGCGGAGGACAGGGGAGTCGCGATGAGCAGTTCTTC. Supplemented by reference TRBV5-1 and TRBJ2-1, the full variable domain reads KAGVTQTPRYLIKTRGQQVTLSCSPISGHRSVSWYQQTPGQGLQFLFEYFSETQRNKGNFPGRFSGRQFSNSRSEMNVSTLELGDSALYLCASSGGQGSRDEQFFGPGTRLTVL.

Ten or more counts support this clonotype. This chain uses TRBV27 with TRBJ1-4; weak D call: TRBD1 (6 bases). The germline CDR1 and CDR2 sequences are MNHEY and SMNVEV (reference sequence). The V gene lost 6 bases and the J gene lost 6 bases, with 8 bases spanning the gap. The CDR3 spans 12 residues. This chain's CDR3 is CASRYRDEKLFF. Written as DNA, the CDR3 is TGTGCCAGCAGGTACAGGGATGAAAAACTGTTTTTT.

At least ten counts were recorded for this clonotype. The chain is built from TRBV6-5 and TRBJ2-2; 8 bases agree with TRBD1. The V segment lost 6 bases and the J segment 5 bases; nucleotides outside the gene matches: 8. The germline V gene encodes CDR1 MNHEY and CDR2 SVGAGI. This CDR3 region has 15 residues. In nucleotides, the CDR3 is TGTGCCAGCAGATATTGGACAGGGCGGACCGGGGAGCTGTTTTTT. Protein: CASRYWTGRTGELFF.

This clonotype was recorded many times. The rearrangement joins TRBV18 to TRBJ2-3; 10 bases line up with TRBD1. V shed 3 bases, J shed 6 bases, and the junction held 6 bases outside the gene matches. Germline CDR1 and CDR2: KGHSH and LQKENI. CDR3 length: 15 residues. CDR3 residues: CASSPSRDRGDTQYF. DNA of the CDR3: TGTGCCAGCTCACCGTCCCGGGACAGGGGTGATACGCAGTATTTT.

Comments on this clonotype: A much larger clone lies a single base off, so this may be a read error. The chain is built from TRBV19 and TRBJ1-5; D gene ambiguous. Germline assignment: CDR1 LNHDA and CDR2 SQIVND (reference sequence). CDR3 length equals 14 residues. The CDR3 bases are TGTGCCAGTAGTGAAGTCCCCCCCAACAAGCCCCCGCATTTT. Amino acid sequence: CASSEVPPNKPPHF.

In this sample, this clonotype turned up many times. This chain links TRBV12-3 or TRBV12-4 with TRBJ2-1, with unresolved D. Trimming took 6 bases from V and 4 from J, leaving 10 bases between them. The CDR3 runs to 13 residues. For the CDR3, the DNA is TGTGCCAGCAGAAGGTTACGATACAATGAGCAGTTCTTC. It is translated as CASRRLRYNEQFF.